Below are 15 T cell receptor beta chains sequenced from a single sample in a study of monozygotic twins with inflammatory bowel disease. TCRdb re-called the 5' RACE reads; one entry per CDR3 protein, DNA not given. The listing contains about 140,000 distinct CDR3 sequences. The sample taken for sequencing was blood. All receptors derive from a human donor with ulcerative colitis or Crohn's disease, or a healthy co-twin of an affected twin (not recorded which).

J is TRBJ1-2 and V is TRBV9. Germline V gene sequence: CDR1 SGDLS, CDR2 YYNGEE. This CDR3 has 15 residues. CDR3 in amino acids: CASSVTLRSNYGYTF.

CDR3 sequence reads: CASSLAPGVVSYEQYF. The rearrangement uses TRBV5-1 and TRBJ2-7; TCRdb picks TRBD1, but there is no DNA to check that call. The CDR3 is 16 amino acids. Germline V gene data show CDR1 as SGHRS and CDR2 as YFSETQ.

The chain is built from TRBV6-5 and TRBJ1-2. The CDR3 has 14 amino acids. Looked up from germline, CDR1 is MNHEY and CDR2 is SVGAGI. The CDR3 reads CASSYSNGVGGYTF.

The chain recombines TRBV15 with TRBJ2-3. Germline CDR1 is LNHNV and CDR2 is YYDKDF (reference sequence). The CDR3 runs to 14 residues. The CDR3 loop is CATSRDLGLDTQYF.

The chain employs TRBV7-3 and TRBJ2-1; TCRdb names TRBD2, which stays unverified in the absence of DNA. Germline-derived CDR1 and CDR2 are SGHTA and FQGTGA. The CDR3 has 15 amino acids. This CDR3 is CASSPKSGDYNEQFF.

The rearrangement links TRBV29-1 to TRBJ2-1; without DNA, the TCRdb call of TRBD2 cannot be checked. Per the germline V gene, CDR1 is SQVTM and CDR2 is ANQGSEA. The CDR3 is 14 residues long. The CDR3: CSVGLAGPGNEQFF.

This rearrangement joins TRBV7-2 to TRBJ2-6. Germline CDR1 is SGHTA and CDR2 is FQGNSA. The CDR3 loop spans 16 amino acids. The CDR3 region is CASSSRPGAGANVLTF. Full variable domain (outside the CDR3, taken from reference TRBV7-2 and TRBJ2-6): GAGVSQSPSNKVTEKGKDVELRCDPISGHTALYWYRQSLGQGLEFLIYFQGNSAPDKSGLPSDRFSAERTGGSVSTLTIQRTQQEDSAVYLCASSSRPGAGANVLTFGAGSRLTVL.

The rearrangement uses TRBV13 and TRBJ2-2; with no DNA, the TCRdb D assignment of TRBD1 cannot be verified. Germline CDR1 is PRHDT and CDR2 is FYEKMQ (reference sequence). This CDR3 comprises 13 residues. The CDR3 reads CASSFRATGELFF.

The chain uses TRBV28 and TRBJ1-5. Germline CDR1 and CDR2: MDHEN and SYDVKM. This CDR3 has 17 amino acids. CDR3 residues: CASSLIRGPARIQPQHF. Full variable domain (missing parts from reference TRBV28 and TRBJ1-5): DVKVTQSSRYLVKRTGEKVFLECVQDMDHENMFWYRQDPGLGLRLIYFSYDVKMKEKGDIPEGYSVSREKKERFSLILESASTNQTSMYLCASSLIRGPARIQPQHFGDGTRLSIL.

The chain employs TRBV5-1 and TRBJ2-5; TCRdb gives TRBD1 as the D gene, but with no DNA this cannot be confirmed. This CDR3 is built from 14 residues. Germline CDR1 and CDR2: SGHRS and YFSETQ. CDR3: CASSLTGFRETQYF.

The gene calls are TRBV5-1 and TRBJ2-1. CDR1 is SGHRS and CDR2 is YFSETQ in the germline V gene. CDR3 length: 13 residues. CDR3 loop: CASSLGGIGEQFF.

The chain is built from TRBV9 and TRBJ2-3; TCRdb returns TRBD2, unconfirmable since there is no DNA. Germline values: CDR1 SGDLS, CDR2 YYNGEE. The CDR3 contains 15 residues. CDR3 region: CASSVGLAGLDTQYF.

The V gene is TRBV20-1, the J gene TRBJ2-5; the D call of TRBD2 rests on TCRdb alone, since no DNA is present to check it. The CDR3 is 13 residues long. CDR1 is DFQATT and CDR2 is SNEGSKA in the germline V gene (reference sequence). The CDR3 reads CSGEREGRETQYF.

V and J are TRBV5-1 and TRBJ2-1; no DNA is available, so the TRBD2 call from TCRdb remains unchecked. The CDR3 runs to 16 residues. Germline CDR1 reads SGHRS; CDR2 reads YFSETQ. The CDR3 loop is CASSLGSSGRFDEQFF.

This chain connects TRBV7-6 to TRBJ2-2; TCRdb reports TRBD1, a call that lacks DNA to check it against. The germline V gene has CDR1 SGHVS and CDR2 FNYEAQ. This CDR3 has 15 amino acids. Here the CDR3 reads CASSLGQGGIGELFF.